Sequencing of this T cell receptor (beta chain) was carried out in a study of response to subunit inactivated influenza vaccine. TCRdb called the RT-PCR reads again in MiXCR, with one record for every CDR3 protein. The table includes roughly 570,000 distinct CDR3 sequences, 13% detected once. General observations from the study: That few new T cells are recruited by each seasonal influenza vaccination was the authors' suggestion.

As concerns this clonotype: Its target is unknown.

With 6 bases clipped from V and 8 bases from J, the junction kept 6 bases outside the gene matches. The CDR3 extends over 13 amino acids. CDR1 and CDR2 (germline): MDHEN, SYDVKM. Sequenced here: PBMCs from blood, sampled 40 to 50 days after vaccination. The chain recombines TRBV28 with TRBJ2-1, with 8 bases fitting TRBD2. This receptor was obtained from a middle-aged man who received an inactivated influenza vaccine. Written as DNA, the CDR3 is TGTGCCAGCAGCCCCGGGACTAGTCATGAGCAGTTCTTC. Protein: CASSPGTSHEQFF. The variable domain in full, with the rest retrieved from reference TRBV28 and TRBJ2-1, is DVKVTQSSRYLVKRTGEKVFLECVQDMDHENMFWYRQDPGLGLRLIYFSYDVKMKEKGDIPEGYSVSREKKERFSLILESASTNQTSMYLCASSPGTSHEQFFGPGTRLTVL.